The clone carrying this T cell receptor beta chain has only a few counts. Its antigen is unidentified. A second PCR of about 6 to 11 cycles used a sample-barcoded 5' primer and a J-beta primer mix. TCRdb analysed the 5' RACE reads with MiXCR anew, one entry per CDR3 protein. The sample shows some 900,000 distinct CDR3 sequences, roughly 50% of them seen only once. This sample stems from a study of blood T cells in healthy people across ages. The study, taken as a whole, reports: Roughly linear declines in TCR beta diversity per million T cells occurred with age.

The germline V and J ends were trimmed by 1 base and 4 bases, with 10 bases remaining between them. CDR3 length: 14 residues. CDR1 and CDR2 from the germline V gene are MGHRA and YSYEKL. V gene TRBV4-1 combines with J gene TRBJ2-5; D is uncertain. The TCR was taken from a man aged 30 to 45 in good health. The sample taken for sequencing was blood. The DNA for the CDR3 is TGCGCCAGCAGCCAAGTAGTTGGTATAGAGACCCAGTACTTC. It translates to CASSQVVGIETQYF.